Each of the 22 T cell receptor beta chains below was sequenced from the same sample in a study of pediatric ulcerative colitis. Only in-frame clones appear in the TCRdb table, and some are missing; sequencing was by immunoSEQ multiplex PCR. This repertoire shows 55,000 to 75,000 clones, roughly 90% found once; its top ten account for roughly 3%. The sample comprised blood. The receptors come from a boy between 5 and 17 years old with severe ulcerative colitis.

This clone has just a few counts. V gene TRBV6-5 combines with J gene TRBJ2-5, with D tentatively TRBD2 (6 bases). The V gene lost 4 bases and the J gene lost 1 base, with 16 bases spanning the gap. The germline CDR1 and CDR2 sequences are MNHEY and SVGAGI. The CDR3 is 16 residues long. CDR3 loop: CASSLSWSSGQETQYF. CDR3 sequence (DNA): TGTGCCAGCAGTTTGTCCTGGAGTAGCGGCCAAGAGACCCAGTACTTC.

This chain uses TRBV30 with TRBJ1-3; 8 bases map to TRBD1. CDR3 length: 16 residues. V gave up 4 bases and J gave up 0 bases; unmatched junction bases: 8. The germline gives CDR1 GTSNPN, CDR2 SVGIG (reference sequence). The CDR3 loop is CAWIGKGTGSGNTIYF. In DNA, the CDR3 is TGTGCCTGGATCGGGAAAGGGACAGGCTCTGGAAACACCATATATTTT.

Points on this clone: The same CDR3 also results from other DNA sequences found in this sample. The chain joins TRBV19 to TRBJ1-2, with D unclear. CDR1 LNHDA and CDR2 SQIVND come from the germline V gene (reference sequence). V was shortened by 3 bases and J by 2 bases, with 10 bases between the two germline ends. The CDR3 contains 14 residues. The DNA for the CDR3 is TGTGCCAGTAGTATCTGGGGAGCAAACTATGGCTACACCTTC. Amino acids: CASSIWGANYGYTF.

The CDR3 loop is CAISELAGDGLAAYEQYF. The DNA of the CDR3 is TGTGCCATCAGTGAGCTAGCGGGAGATGGGCTTGCGGCCTACGAGCAGTACTTC. The chain uses TRBV10-3 and TRBJ2-7; 10 nucleotides line up with TRBD2. The CDR3 has 18 amino acids. Germline V gene lookup returns CDR1 ENHRY and CDR2 SYGVKD. V was pared by 2 bases and J by 2 bases, with 12 bases of the junction left unmatched.

The chain is built from TRBV7-8 and TRBJ1-5; a possible D gene is TRBD1 (5 bases). CDR3 size: 16 residues. Germline CDR1 is SGHVS and CDR2 is FQNEAQ. V was trimmed by 0 bases and J by 4 bases, leaving 13 bases between them. DNA of the CDR3: TGTGCCAGCAGCTTAGCAGGGGACGGCCTAAATCAGCCCCAGCATTTT. Encoded protein: CASSLAGDGLNQPQHF.

The chain employs TRBV6-5 and TRBJ2-7, with a weak D call TRBD1 (6 bases). Germline values: CDR1 MNHEY, CDR2 SVGAGI. V was shortened by 3 bases and J by 4 bases, with 7 bases between the two germline ends. The CDR3 extends over 12 amino acids. The CDR3 protein is CASSYQGYEQYF. The CDR3 bases are TGTGCCAGCAGTTATCAGGGGTACGAGCAGTACTTC.

The chain employs TRBV21-1 and TRBJ1-2; the DNA was not compared with TRBD1, the D call given in the table. TRBV21-1 represents a pseudogene. This CDR3 has 16 residues. This CDR3 is CASSHKGRRGESGYTF. The CDR3 bases are TGTGCCAGCAGCCATAAGGGGCGCAGGGGGGAGAGTGGCTACACCTTC.

V usage is TRBV4-2 and J usage is TRBJ2-1; D remains ambiguous. The CDR3 sequence is 11 residues long. Germline V CDR1 and CDR2: LGHNA, YNFKEQ. V lost 1 base and J lost 15, with 10 bases in between. The CDR3, as DNA: TGTGCCAGCAGCCAAGTGAGCGAATGGTTCTTC. Its protein product is CASSQVSEWFF.

The V and J genes are TRBV5-1 and TRBJ2-1; TRBD2 agrees at 16 bases. Looked up from germline, CDR1 is SGHRS and CDR2 is YFSETQ. V lost 5 bases to trimming and J lost 8 bases; unmatched junction nucleotides: 1. The CDR3 consists of 14 residues. CDR3 in amino acids: CASRGLAGGDEQFF. The CDR3 DNA follows: TGCGCCAGCAGGGGACTAGCGGGAGGGGATGAGCAGTTCTTC.

This chain links TRBV10-1 with TRBJ2-7; D uncertain. Germline lookup yields CDR1 WNHNN and CDR2 SYGVQD (reference sequence). V shed 3 bases and J shed 0 bases, with 6 bases lying between them. CDR3 length: 13 amino acids. CDR3 DNA: TGCGCCAGCAGTGATGGGCTCTCCTACGAGCAGTACTTC. Encoded protein: CASSDGLSYEQYF.

V is TRBV30 and J is TRBJ1-3; no definite D call. The germline CDR1 and CDR2 sequences are GTSNPN and SVGIG (reference sequence). CDR3 size: 11 residues. Trimming pared 4 bases from V and 4 bases from J, leaving 5 bases between. CDR3 in amino acids: CAWNLGNTIYF. The CDR3 DNA sequence: TGTGCCTGGAATTTGGGAAACACCATATATTTT.

CDR3 sequence (DNA): TGCGCCAGCAGCTTAAGACCTCCCCCGACCCTCACAGAGACCCAGTACTTC. Encoded protein: CASSLRPPPTLTETQYF. This chain joins TRBV5-1 and TRBJ2-5, with D unresolved. Germline V gene sequence: CDR1 SGHRS, CDR2 YFSETQ. Trimming took 2 bases from V and 4 from J, leaving 21 bases between them. The CDR3 totals 17 residues.

In regard to this clone: The sample holds other DNA sequences that translate to the same CDR3. The chain recombines TRBV30 with TRBJ2-7, with 8 bases that match TRBD2. Germline values: CDR1 GTSNPN, CDR2 SVGIG (reference sequence). With V trimmed by 0 bases and J by 3 bases, 1 base remained unmatched. The CDR3 sequence is 13 residues long. CDR3 sequence: CAWSVAGGYEQYF. The CDR3 DNA reads TGTGCCTGGAGTGTGGCGGGAGGCTACGAGCAGTACTTC.

J is TRBJ1-2 and V is TRBV10-3; D is unresolved. The V and J ends lost 6 bases and 4 bases respectively, with 21 bases between them. Germline V CDR1 and CDR2: ENHRY, SYGVKD. The CDR3 covers 16 residues. Here the CDR3 reads CAIRLQDSSPTYGYTF. The CDR3 DNA is TGTGCCATCAGACTCCAGGACTCTTCACCCACCTATGGCTACACCTTC.

The V gene is TRBV30, the J gene TRBJ1-3; no reliable D call. Per germline, CDR1 GTSNPN and CDR2 SVGIG (reference sequence). Trimming took 0 bases from V and 3 from J, leaving 6 bases between them. This CDR3 is 13 amino acids long. CDR3 sequence: CAWSVVDGNTIYF. The CDR3 region has the DNA TGTGCCTGGAGTGTAGTGGATGGAAACACCATATATTTT.

This clone was recorded once. The V call is TRBV30, the J call TRBJ1-3, with D unresolved. V lost 4 bases, J lost 4 bases, and 5 bases lay in between. This CDR3 region has 11 residues. Germline CDR1 and CDR2: GTSNPN and SVGIG (reference sequence). DNA of the CDR3: TGTGCCTGGACCCAAGGAAACACCATATATTTT. This gives the protein CAWTQGNTIYF. Supplemented by reference TRBV30 and TRBJ1-3, the full variable domain reads SQTIHQWPATLVQPVGSPLSLECTVEGTSNPNLYWYRQAAGRGLQLLFYSVGIGQISSEVPQNLSASRPQDRQFILSSKKLLLSDSGFYLCAWTQGNTIYFGEGSWLTVV.

CDR3 nucleotide sequence: TGCGCCAGCAGCTTGGGAGGGGTCACTGAAGCTTTCTTT. Its translation: CASSLGGVTEAFF. The chain carries TRBV5-1 and TRBJ1-1, with a possible D match to TRBD1 (5 bases). V was clipped by 0 bases and J by 4 bases, with 7 bases between them. Germline loops: CDR1 SGHRS, CDR2 YFSETQ. The CDR3 length is 13 residues.

The chain employs TRBV4-2 and TRBJ2-2; unclear D gene. The germline gives CDR1 LGHNA, CDR2 YNFKEQ. Trimming removed 5 bases at V and 1 base at J, with 8 bases between. The CDR3 sequence is 14 residues long. CDR3 amino acids: CASSVVGNTGELFF. CDR3 sequence (DNA): TGTGCCAGCAGCGTCGTTGGGAACACCGGGGAGCTGTTTTTT.

The rearrangement uses TRBV5-1 and TRBJ1-2, with D perhaps matching TRBD1 (5 bases). This CDR3 is 14 amino acids long. V was cut by 0 bases and J by 6 bases, with 12 bases left in between. Germline CDR1 is SGHRS and CDR2 is YFSETQ. CDR3 region: CASSLEAGYDGYTF. The CDR3, as DNA: TGCGCCAGCAGCTTGGAGGCAGGGTATGATGGCTACACCTTC.

V usage is TRBV5-1 and J usage is TRBJ2-5; maybe TRBD2 (5 bases). Germline values: CDR1 SGHRS, CDR2 YFSETQ. CDR3 length equals 14 residues. The germline V and J ends were trimmed by 3 bases and 5 bases, with 14 bases remaining between them. CDR3 nucleotide sequence: TGCGCCAGCAGCTATTGGAGGTCAGATGAGACCCAGTACTTC. Amino acid sequence: CASSYWRSDETQYF.

V is TRBV30 and J is TRBJ1-1; D call uncertain. Trimming pared 5 bases from V and 7 bases from J, leaving 14 bases between. The CDR3 is 12 residues long. The germline V gene has CDR1 GTSNPN and CDR2 SVGIG (reference sequence). The CDR3 DNA reads as TGTGCCTGGGAGGCGAGATGGGGTGAAGCTTTCTTT. Residues: CAWEARWGEAFF.

The rearrangement uses TRBV7-2 and TRBJ2-7; 13 nucleotides line up with TRBD2. Germline assignment: CDR1 SGHTA and CDR2 FQGNSA. The CDR3 extends over 19 amino acids. The trim removed 2 bases at V and 3 bases at J, leaving 13 bases unmatched. CDR3 sequence reads: CASSLSVRTSGRSGYEQYF. The CDR3 DNA reads TGTGCCAGCAGCTTAAGCGTAAGGACTAGCGGGAGATCGGGCTACGAGCAGTACTTC. Supplemented by reference TRBV7-2 and TRBJ2-7, the full variable domain reads GAGVSQSPSNKVTEKGKDVELRCDPISGHTALYWYRQSLGQGLEFLIYFQGNSAPDKSGLPSDRFSAERTGGSVSTLTIQRTQQEDSAVYLCASSLSVRTSGRSGYEQYFGPGTRLTVT.